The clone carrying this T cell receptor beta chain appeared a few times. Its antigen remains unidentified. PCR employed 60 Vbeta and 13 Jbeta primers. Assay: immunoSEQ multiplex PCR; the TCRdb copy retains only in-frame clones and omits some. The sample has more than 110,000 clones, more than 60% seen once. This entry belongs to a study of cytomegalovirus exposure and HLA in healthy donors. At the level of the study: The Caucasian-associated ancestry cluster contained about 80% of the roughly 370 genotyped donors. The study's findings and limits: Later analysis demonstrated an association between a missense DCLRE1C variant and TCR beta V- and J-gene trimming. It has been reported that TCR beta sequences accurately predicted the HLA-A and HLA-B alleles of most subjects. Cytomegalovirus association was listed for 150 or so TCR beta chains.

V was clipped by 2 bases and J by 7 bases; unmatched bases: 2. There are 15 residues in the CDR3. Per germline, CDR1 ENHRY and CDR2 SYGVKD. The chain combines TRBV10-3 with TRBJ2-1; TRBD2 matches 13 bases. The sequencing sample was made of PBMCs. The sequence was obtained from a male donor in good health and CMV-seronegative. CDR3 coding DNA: TGTGCCATCAGTGAGACTAGCGGGGGGGGAAATGAGCAGTTCTTC. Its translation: CAISETSGGGNEQFF.